The 29 T cell receptor beta chains given below trace back to one sample, sequenced in a study of CD8 T cells in Susac syndrome. The authors reverse transcribed roughly 0.5 to 1 ug RNA with random hexamers. From the immunoSEQ multiplex PCR reads, TCRdb called clonotypes with MiXCR, one entry per CDR3 protein. The sample has some 180,000 distinct CDR3 sequences; just under 95% are singletons. Sequencing was performed on CD4+ T cells from PBMCs. Every receptor here comes from a human donor with Susac syndrome.

The DNA for the CDR3 is TGTGCCAGCAGCCAACTAGCTAGGACGGACAACACCGGGGAGCTGTTTTTT. Its protein is CASSQLARTDNTGELFF. The chain joins TRBV4-2 to TRBJ2-2; tentatively, D is TRBD2 (5 bases). Germline V gives CDR1 LGHNA, CDR2 YNFKEQ. Deletions cut 2 bases from V and 2 bases from J, with 15 bases between. This CDR3 spans 17 amino acids.

The chain joins TRBV11-2 to TRBJ2-1; D is unresolved. This CDR3 is 12 amino acids long. V was cut by 6 bases and J by 5 bases, with 8 bases left in between. Germline-derived CDR1 and CDR2 are SGHAT and FQNNGV. CDR3 residues: CASRAVNNEQFF. In nucleotides, the CDR3 is TGTGCCAGCAGGGCGGTTAACAATGAGCAGTTCTTC.

The count of this clonotype is one. The rearrangement joins TRBV4-3 to TRBJ2-7; 9 bases agree with TRBD1. CDR1 is LGHNA, CDR2 YSLEER, per germline. J was trimmed by 1 base and V by 5 bases; bases with no gene match: 6. The CDR3 totals 15 residues. The DNA of the CDR3 is TGCGCCAGCAGCTCACGACAGGGGGGATCCTACGAGCAGTACTTC. Translating gives CASSSRQGGSYEQYF.

V gene TRBV28 combines with J gene TRBJ1-2; D is unclear. The CDR3 spans 15 residues. CDR1 is MDHEN and CDR2 is SYDVKM in the germline V gene. Trimming removed 2 bases from V and 4 bases from J, with 14 bases in between. The CDR3 reads CASSLGTAEGYGYTF. The CDR3 region has the DNA TGTGCCAGCAGTTTAGGCACAGCCGAGGGCTATGGCTACACCTTC.

The chain carries TRBV6-6 and TRBJ2-1; 12 bases are a match to TRBD2. After removal of 5 bases from V and 6 bases from J, the junction contained 5 bases not matched to a gene. CDR3 length: 15 amino acids. Germline CDR1 and CDR2: MNHNY and SVGAGI (reference sequence). CDR3 DNA: TGTGCCAGCAGTCCCGGACTAGCGGGGCTCAATGAGCAGTTCTTC. Amino acids: CASSPGLAGLNEQFF.

The chain uses TRBV9 and TRBJ2-5, with 10 nucleotides matching TRBD2. The germline V gene encodes CDR1 SGDLS and CDR2 YYNGEE. The CDR3 loop spans 17 amino acids. The V and J ends lost 0 bases and 1 base, in that order; junction bases with no gene match: 6. The CDR3 DNA sequence: TGTGCCAGCAGCGTAGAAAGCGGGGGGGTTTTCCAAGAGACCCAGTACTTC. Residues: CASSVESGGVFQETQYF.

This rearrangement joins TRBV11-2 to TRBJ1-3; D remains unclear. V lost 5 bases, J lost 3 bases, and 8 bases lay in between. Germline assignment: CDR1 SGHAT and CDR2 FQNNGV. The CDR3 contains 13 residues. CDR3 protein: CASSPVVGNTIYF. CDR3 DNA sequence: TGTGCCAGCAGCCCAGTAGTTGGAAACACCATATATTTT.

A single count supports this clonotype. The V gene is TRBV11-2, the J gene TRBJ2-1; D call uncertain. Trimming removed 3 bases from V and 13 bases from J, with 16 bases in between. Germline V lookup: CDR1 SGHAT, CDR2 FQNNGV. The CDR3 sequence is 13 residues long. This CDR3 reads CASSFQTPDPQFF. The CDR3 nucleotides are TGTGCCAGCAGCTTCCAAACCCCGGATCCCCAGTTCTTC.

The V and J genes are TRBV29-1 and TRBJ1-1; D gene uncertain. The CDR3 runs to 14 residues. Germline V gene sequence: CDR1 SQVTM, CDR2 ANQGSEA. Trimming removed 7 bases from V and 1 base from J, with 16 bases in between. The CDR3 here is CSAETPPKNTEAFF. The DNA of the CDR3 is TGCAGCGCCGAGACACCCCCTAAGAACACTGAAGCTTTCTTT.

The genes are TRBV19 and TRBJ1-6; D possibly corresponds to TRBD1 (6 bases). This CDR3 is built from 15 residues. The V end lost 4 bases, the J end lost 6 bases, and 13 bases lay between the germline ends. The V gene's germline CDR1 is LNHDA and CDR2 SQIVND (reference sequence). CDR3 coding DNA: TGTGCCAGTAGTAGGACAGTTGGAGCTAATTCACCCCTCCACTTT. This sequence encodes CASSRTVGANSPLHF.

The chain couples TRBV5-1 to TRBJ2-7, with D unclear. This CDR3 has 13 amino acids. With 4 bases removed from V and 0 bases from J, the gap between germline ends came to 8 bases. Germline CDR1 SGHRS, CDR2 YFSETQ. CDR3 sequence reads: CASSQDLSYEQYF. The CDR3 bases are TGCGCCAGCAGCCAGGACCTCTCCTACGAGCAGTACTTC.

This clonotype was found once. CDR3 sequence (DNA): TGTGCCAGCAGTCCTGGGACTAGTAGCGGGGGGCACAATGAGCAGTTCTTC. This gives the protein CASSPGTSSGGHNEQFF. The chain has TRBV12-3 or TRBV12-4 and TRBJ2-1, with 10 bases identical to TRBD2. The length of the CDR3 is 17 residues. V was clipped by 5 bases and J by 5 bases; unmatched bases: 12.

The genes are TRBV29-1 and TRBJ1-1; D is uncertain. Trimming cost V 4 bases and J 0 bases, with 9 bases left between them. The CDR3 has 13 amino acids. Germline V CDR1 and CDR2: SQVTM, ANQGSEA. CDR3 in DNA: TGCAGCGTTGTCTTAGGGTTGAACACTGAAGCTTTCTTT. Translation gives CSVVLGLNTEAFF. Full variable domain (missing parts from reference TRBV29-1 and TRBJ1-1): SAVISQKPSRDICQRGTSLTIQCQVDSQVTMMFWYRQQPGQSLTLIATANQGSEATYESGFVIDKFPISRPNLTFSTLTVSNMSPEDSSIYLCSVVLGLNTEAFFGQGTRLTVV.

This chain joins TRBV28 and TRBJ1-2; D is undetermined. The CDR3 extends over 13 amino acids. Germline CDR1 reads MDHEN; CDR2 reads SYDVKM. V was trimmed by 2 bases and J by 0 bases, leaving 4 bases between them. In DNA, the CDR3 is TGTGCCAGCAGTTTAAGGGCTAACTATGGCTACACCTTC. This encodes CASSLRANYGYTF.

In this sample, this clonotype turned up a few times. The V gene is TRBV2, the J gene TRBJ2-5, with D perhaps matching TRBD1 or TRBD2 (5 bases each). This CDR3 comprises 16 residues. In germline, CDR1 is SNHLY, CDR2 FYNNEI. V was clipped by 0 bases and J by 5 bases, with 16 bases between them. DNA of the CDR3: TGTGCCAGCAGTGAAGCGTGGACAAACCGAGGGGAGACCCAGTACTTC. This gives the protein CASSEAWTNRGETQYF.

The chain has TRBV28 and TRBJ2-7; D possibly corresponds to TRBD2 (5 bases). From germline, CDR1 is MDHEN and CDR2 SYDVKM. The CDR3 is made up of 11 amino acids. V lost 10 bases and J lost 0, with 7 bases in between. The CDR3 coding sequence is TGTGCCACGGGAACCTCCTACGAGCAGTACTTC. Its translation is CATGTSYEQYF.

J is TRBJ2-3 and V is TRBV5-1; TRBD2 might be the D (6 bases). The V and J ends lost 5 bases and 0 bases respectively, with 16 bases between them. The length of the CDR3 is 16 residues. Germline V lookup: CDR1 SGHRS, CDR2 YFSETQ. CDR3 residues: CASRGLASPSTDTQYF. CDR3 DNA sequence: TGCGCCAGCAGGGGTCTAGCGAGCCCTAGCACAGATACGCAGTATTTT.

The chain couples TRBV2 to TRBJ1-1; no reliable D call. Germline V lookup: CDR1 SNHLY, CDR2 FYNNEI. Trimming removed 5 bases at V and 3 bases at J, with 4 bases between. The CDR3 length is 11 residues. CDR3: CASSQYTEAFF. CDR3 in DNA: TGTGCCAGCAGTCAATACACTGAAGCTTTCTTT.

To note about this clonotype: Germline is not matched at one junction end, which may reflect a read error. J is TRBJ2-7 and V is TRBV13; D is ambiguous. This CDR3 is 17 amino acids long. From germline, CDR1 is PRHDT and CDR2 FYEKMQ (reference sequence). CDR3 DNA: TGTGCCAGCAGCTTAGACGGTCCGGGCCGCATCTCCTCCGAGCAGTACTTC. As protein: CASSLDGPGRISSEQYF. The full variable domain, completed using reference TRBV13 and TRBJ2-7, is AAGVIQSPRHLIKEKRETATLKCYPIPRHDTVYWYQQGPGQDPQFLISFYEKMQSDKGSIPDRFSAQQFSDYHSELNMSSLELGDSALYFCASSLDGPGRISSEQYFGPGTRLTVT.

The V and J genes are TRBV19 and TRBJ2-3; no firm D call. Between the trimmed V and J ends, which lost 5 bases and 4 bases, there was a span of 10 bases. Germline V gives CDR1 LNHDA, CDR2 SQIVND (reference sequence). The length of the CDR3 is 13 residues. CDR3: CASSSSYSDTQYF. The CDR3 DNA follows: TGTGCCAGTAGTTCCTCTTACTCAGATACGCAGTATTTT.

The genes are TRBV28 and TRBJ2-1; 11 bases are a match to TRBD2. The trim removed 6 bases at V and 7 bases at J, leaving 8 bases unmatched. CDR3 length: 15 amino acids. Germline V gene data show CDR1 as MDHEN and CDR2 as SYDVKM. The DNA of the CDR3 is TGTGCCAGCAGCCTGACTAGCGGGACAGGGAATGAGCAGTTCTTC. Protein product: CASSLTSGTGNEQFF. The variable domain in full, with the rest retrieved from reference TRBV28 and TRBJ2-1, is DVKVTQSSRYLVKRTGEKVFLECVQDMDHENMFWYRQDPGLGLRLIYFSYDVKMKEKGDIPEGYSVSREKKERFSLILESASTNQTSMYLCASSLTSGTGNEQFFGPGTRLTVL.

The V and J genes are TRBV14 and TRBJ1-1, with D uncertain. The CDR3 contains 13 residues. Germline values: CDR1 SGHDN, CDR2 FVKESK. V dropped 4 bases and J dropped 1 base, with 7 bases sitting between them. CDR3 residues: CASSPRANTEAFF. CDR3 DNA sequence: TGTGCCAGCAGCCCCCGGGCGAACACTGAAGCTTTCTTT. The whole variable domain, filled in from reference TRBV14 and TRBJ1-1, reads EAGVTQFPSHSVIEKGQTVTLRCDPISGHDNLYWYRRVMGKEIKFLLHFVKESKQDESGMPNNRFLAERTGGTYSTLKVQPAELEDSGVYFCASSPRANTEAFFGQGTRLTVV.

The chain couples TRBV20-1 to TRBJ2-1; D is possibly TRBD2 (5 bases). Germline lookup yields CDR1 DFQATT and CDR2 SNEGSKA (reference sequence). Deletions cut 4 bases from V and 2 bases from J, with 18 bases between. The CDR3 has 16 amino acids. CDR3 DNA: TGCAGTGCTATCCACCCTCTAGCCCGGCCCTACAATGAGCAGTTCTTC. As protein: CSAIHPLARPYNEQFF.

In its sample, this clonotype was seen a few times. The V gene is TRBV12-3 or TRBV12-4, the J gene TRBJ1-2; D gene ambiguous. The CDR3 spans 12 residues. Trimming took off 5 bases at V and 5 bases at J, with 9 bases between the two ends. The CDR3 region has the DNA TGTGCCAGCAGTGTTGGAGCTTATGGCTACACCTTC. Amino acid sequence: CASSVGAYGYTF.

The gene calls are TRBV5-1 and TRBJ2-3; TRBD2 agrees at 9 bases. Germline V lookup: CDR1 SGHRS, CDR2 YFSETQ. This CDR3 spans 13 amino acids. V trimming: 4 bases; J trimming: 5 bases; junction bases outside the gene matches: 2. CDR3 region: CASSGLAKDTQYF. CDR3 nucleotides: TGCGCCAGCAGCGGACTAGCGAAAGATACGCAGTATTTT.

The chain carries TRBV3-1 and TRBJ2-5; TRBD1 matches at 9 bases. The CDR3 runs 15 residues. The germline V gene has CDR1 LGHDT and CDR2 YNNKEL (reference sequence). With V trimmed by 3 bases and J by 1 base, 3 bases remained unmatched. CDR3 bases: TGTGCCAGCAGCCAGGAGACAGGGGGCCAAGAGACCCAGTACTTC. Its protein product is CASSQETGGQETQYF.

The chain recombines TRBV6-1 with TRBJ1-2, with 8 bases that match TRBD1. After removal of 8 bases from V and 4 bases from J, the junction contained 15 bases not matched to a gene. The CDR3 consists of 16 residues. The germline gives CDR1 MNHNS, CDR2 SASEGT. The CDR3 region is CASCWDRSRITYGYTF. The CDR3 DNA is TGTGCCAGCTGCTGGGACAGGAGCCGCATAACCTATGGCTACACCTTC.

The chain carries TRBV6-5 and TRBJ2-1, with 7 bases matching TRBD2. Trimming at V came to 5 bases and at J to 0 bases, leaving 4 bases not matched to a gene. The germline gives CDR1 MNHEY, CDR2 SVGAGI. This CDR3 is 15 amino acids long. In DNA, the CDR3 is TGTGCCAGCAGTGTGACGGGGGGCTCCTACAATGAGCAGTTCTTC. This encodes CASSVTGGSYNEQFF.

V gene TRBV20-1 combines with J gene TRBJ2-7; a weak D match, TRBD2 (5 bases). The CDR3 has 14 residues. Trimming cost V 4 bases and J 1 base, with 14 bases left between them. Germline V lookup: CDR1 DFQATT, CDR2 SNEGSKA (reference sequence). This CDR3 reads CSANRLPESYEQYF. The CDR3 nucleotides are TGCAGTGCTAACCGACTACCCGAGTCCTACGAGCAGTACTTC.